This T cell receptor beta chain originates from a study of technical replicates of blood from a few donors. This CDR3 is built from 13 residues. Per the germline V gene, CDR1 is KGHSH and CDR2 is LQKENI. The V end lost 2 bases, the J end lost 4 bases, and 6 bases lay between the germline ends. Measured with immunoSEQ multiplex PCR; TCRdb has only the in-frame clones, and not every one. The profile shows 45,000 to 65,000 clones, approximately 94% of them singletons. Sequencing was carried out using T cells isolated from PBMCs. The sequence was obtained from a human donor in good health. The chain carries TRBV18 and TRBJ1-3; D uncertain. CDR3 nucleotide sequence: TGTGCCAGCTCACCAGACTTAGGAAACACCATATATTTT. The encoded protein is CASSPDLGNTIYF.